A single sample gave rise to the 2 T cell receptor beta chains below, sequenced in a study of T cells after somatic rescue of genetic block. Using immunoSEQ multiplex PCR, the repertoire was profiled, and TCRdb retains in-frame clones only, with some absent. The table has roughly 55,000 clones, approximately 96% seen once. Sequences were obtained from peripheral blood mononuclear cells (PBMCs). These receptor sequences come from a child under three years old.

The chain links TRBV13 to TRBJ2-1; 11 positions match TRBD2. The CDR3 has 15 amino acids. J lost 2 bases, V lost 5 bases, and 2 bases had no gene match. CDR1 is PRHDT and CDR2 is FYEKMQ in the germline V gene (reference sequence). The CDR3 coding sequence is TGTGCCAGCAGCAAGACTAGCGGGGCCTACAATGAGCAGTTCTTC. Amino acids: CASSKTSGAYNEQFF.

Written as DNA, the CDR3 is TGTGCCAGCTCATCAGGACTAGCGGGAGGGGACACCGGGGAGCTGTTTTTT. It yields the protein CASSSGLAGGDTGELFF. This sequence joins TRBV18 and TRBJ2-2, with 15 bases lining up with TRBD2. The CDR3 consists of 17 residues. J gave up 3 bases and V 5 bases, and 4 bases lay outside the gene matches. In germline, CDR1 is KGHSH, CDR2 LQKENI.